This T cell receptor beta chain emerged from a study of neurological immune-mediated disorders. Study-level points and caveats: In HTLV-1-associated myelopathy, TCR clonal expansion was greatest, whereas multiple sclerosis had the least, falling below healthy controls.

CDR1 and CDR2 from the germline V gene are SGHRS and YFSETQ. This CDR3 has 17 amino acids. Deletions cut 4 bases from V and 6 bases from J, with 20 bases between. TCRdb re-analysed the 5' RACE reads in MiXCR, keeping a single row per CDR3 protein. The sample shows about 20,000 distinct CDR3 sequences, approximately 6.8% of them seen only once. For the sorted libraries, roughly 1.1 million CD4+ or CD8+ T cells were used. This clonotype was recorded at least ten times. Its target is unknown. Specimen: CD8+ T cells from blood. The TCR comes from a woman aged 25 to 45 with HTLV-1-associated myelopathy (HAM/TSP). V is TRBV5-1 and J is TRBJ1-6; D remains ambiguous. The CDR3 coding sequence is TGCGCCAGCAGCCTACGACCTACCACTATCGGTAATTCACCCCTCCACTTT. Protein: CASSLRPTTIGNSPLHF.